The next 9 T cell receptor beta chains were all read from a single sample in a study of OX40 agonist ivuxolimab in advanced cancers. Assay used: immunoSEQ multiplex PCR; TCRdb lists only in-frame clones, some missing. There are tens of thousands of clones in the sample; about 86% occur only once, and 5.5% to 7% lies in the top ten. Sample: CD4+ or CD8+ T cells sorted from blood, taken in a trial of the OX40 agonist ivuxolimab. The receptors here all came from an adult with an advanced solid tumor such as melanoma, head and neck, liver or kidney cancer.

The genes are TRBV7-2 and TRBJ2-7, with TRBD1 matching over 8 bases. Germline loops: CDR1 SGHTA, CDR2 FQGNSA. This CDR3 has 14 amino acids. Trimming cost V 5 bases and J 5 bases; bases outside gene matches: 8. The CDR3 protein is CASSLPQGADEQYF. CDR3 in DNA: TGTGCCAGCAGCCTTCCCCAGGGGGCCGACGAGCAGTACTTC.

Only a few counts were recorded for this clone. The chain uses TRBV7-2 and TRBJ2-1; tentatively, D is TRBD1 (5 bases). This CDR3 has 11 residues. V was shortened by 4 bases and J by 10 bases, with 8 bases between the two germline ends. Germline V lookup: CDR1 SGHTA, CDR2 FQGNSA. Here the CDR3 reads CASSSRGEQFF. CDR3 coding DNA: TGTGCCAGCAGCTCAAGGGGAGAGCAGTTCTTC.

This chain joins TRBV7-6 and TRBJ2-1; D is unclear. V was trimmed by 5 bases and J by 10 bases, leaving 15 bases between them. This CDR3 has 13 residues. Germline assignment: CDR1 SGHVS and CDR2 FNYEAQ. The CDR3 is CASSPRFLGEQFF. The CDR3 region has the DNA TGTGCCAGCAGCCCTAGGTTCCTGGGGGAGCAGTTCTTC.

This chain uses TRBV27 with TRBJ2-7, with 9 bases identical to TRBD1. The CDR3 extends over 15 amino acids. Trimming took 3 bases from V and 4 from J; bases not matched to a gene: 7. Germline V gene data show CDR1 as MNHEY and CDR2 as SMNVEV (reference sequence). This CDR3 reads CASSFGTGPSYEQYF. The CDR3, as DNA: TGTGCCAGCAGTTTTGGGACAGGGCCGTCTTACGAGCAGTACTTC.

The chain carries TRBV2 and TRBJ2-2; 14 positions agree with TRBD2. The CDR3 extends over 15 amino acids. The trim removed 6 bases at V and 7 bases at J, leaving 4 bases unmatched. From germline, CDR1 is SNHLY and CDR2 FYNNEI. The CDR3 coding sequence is TGTGCCAGCAGGGGACTAGCGGGGGTGGACGGGGAGCTGTTTTTT. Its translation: CASRGLAGVDGELFF.

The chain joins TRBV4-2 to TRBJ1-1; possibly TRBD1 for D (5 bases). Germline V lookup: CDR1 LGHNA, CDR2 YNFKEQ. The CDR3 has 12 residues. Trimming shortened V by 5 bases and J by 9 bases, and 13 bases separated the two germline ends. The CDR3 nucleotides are TGTGCCAGCAGCTTGGATGGGGGGAAAGCTTTCTTT. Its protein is CASSLDGGKAFF.

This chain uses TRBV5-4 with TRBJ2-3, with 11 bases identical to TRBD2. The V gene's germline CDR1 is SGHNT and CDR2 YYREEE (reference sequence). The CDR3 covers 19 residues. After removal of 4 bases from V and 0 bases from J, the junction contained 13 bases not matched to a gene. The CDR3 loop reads CASSAPRGTSGPSTDTQYF. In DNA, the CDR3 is TGTGCCAGCAGCGCCCCGAGGGGGACTAGCGGACCTAGCACAGATACGCAGTATTTT. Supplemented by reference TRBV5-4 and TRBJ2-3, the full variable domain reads ETGVTQSPTHLIKTRGQQVTLRCSSQSGHNTVSWYQQALGQGPQFIFQYYREEENGRGNFPPRFSGLQFPNYSSELNVNALELDDSALYLCASSAPRGTSGPSTDTQYFGPGTRLTVL.

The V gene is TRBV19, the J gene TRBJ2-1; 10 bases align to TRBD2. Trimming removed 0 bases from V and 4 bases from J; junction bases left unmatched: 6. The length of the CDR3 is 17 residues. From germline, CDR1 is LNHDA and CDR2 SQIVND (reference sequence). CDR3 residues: CASSIDPLAGEYNEQFF. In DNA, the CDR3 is TGTGCCAGTAGTATAGACCCTCTAGCGGGAGAGTACAATGAGCAGTTCTTC.

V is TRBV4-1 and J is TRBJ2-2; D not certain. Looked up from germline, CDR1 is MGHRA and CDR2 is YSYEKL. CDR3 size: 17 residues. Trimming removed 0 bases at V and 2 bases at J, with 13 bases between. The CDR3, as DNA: TGCGCCAGCAGCCAAGATCAATGGCTGATAAACACCGGGGAGCTGTTTTTT. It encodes CASSQDQWLINTGELFF.